The clone carrying this T cell receptor (beta chain) was recorded at least ten times. Its antigen is not identified. The germline CDR1 and CDR2 sequences are SGHTA and FQGNSA. V was clipped by 0 bases and J by 8 bases, with 13 bases between them. CDR3 size: 15 residues. The data originate from a study of T cell repertoires in cytomegalovirus infection. About the study: Both CMV infection and a matching HLA type were indicated by public TCR beta signatures. Study-level findings and limits: The study found HLA-C-restricted CMV-specific TCR beta clonotypes dominating the ex vivo response.

TCRdb analysed the reads with MiXCR anew, one entry per CDR3 protein. The sample has around 210,000 distinct CDR3 sequences; roughly 6.5% are singletons. The sequencing input was PBMCs. This clonotype was obtained from a human donor in good health (CMV status not recorded). Some clones in this sample may be carry-over from other donors' samples. The chain links TRBV7-2 to TRBJ1-4, with D possibly TRBD1 on 5 matching bases. The CDR3 protein is CASSLARGGEEKLFF. The CDR3 DNA reads as TGTGCCAGCAGCTTAGCGCGGGGGGGTGAGGAAAAACTGTTTTTT.